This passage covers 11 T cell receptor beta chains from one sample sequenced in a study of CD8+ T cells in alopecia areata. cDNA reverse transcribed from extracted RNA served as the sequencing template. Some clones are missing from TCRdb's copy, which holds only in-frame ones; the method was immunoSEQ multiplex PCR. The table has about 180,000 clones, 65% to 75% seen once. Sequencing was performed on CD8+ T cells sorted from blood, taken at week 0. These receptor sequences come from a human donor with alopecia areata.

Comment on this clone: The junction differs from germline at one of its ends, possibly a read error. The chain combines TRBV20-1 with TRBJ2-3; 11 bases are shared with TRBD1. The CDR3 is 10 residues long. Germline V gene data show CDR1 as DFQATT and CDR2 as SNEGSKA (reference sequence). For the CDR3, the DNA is TGCAGTGCTAGAACAGGGACAGGGGGTTTT. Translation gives CSARTGTGGF.

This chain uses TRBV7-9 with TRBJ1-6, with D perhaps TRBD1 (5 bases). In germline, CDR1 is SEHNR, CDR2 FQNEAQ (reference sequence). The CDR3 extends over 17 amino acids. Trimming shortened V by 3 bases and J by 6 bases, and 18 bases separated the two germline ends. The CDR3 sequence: CASSFRRDRKGNSPLHF. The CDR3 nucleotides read TGTGCCAGCAGCTTTCGGCGGGACCGGAAGGGTAATTCACCCCTCCACTTT.

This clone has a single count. The CDR3 reads CASSPRDRGADTQYF. In nucleotides, the CDR3 is TGTGCCAGCAGCCCCCGGGACAGGGGCGCAGATACGCAGTATTTT. The gene calls are TRBV13 and TRBJ2-3; the match to TRBD1 covers 10 bases. Losses at the gene ends were 5 bases for V and 4 bases for J; bases not matched to a gene: 6. CDR3 size: 15 residues. Germline V gives CDR1 PRHDT, CDR2 FYEKMQ (reference sequence).

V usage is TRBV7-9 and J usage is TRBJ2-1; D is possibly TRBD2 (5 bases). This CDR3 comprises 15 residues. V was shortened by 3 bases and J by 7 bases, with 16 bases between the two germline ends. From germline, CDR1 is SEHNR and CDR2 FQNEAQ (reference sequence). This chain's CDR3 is CASSFSPGIENEQFF. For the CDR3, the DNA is TGTGCCAGCAGCTTTAGTCCGGGGATCGAGAATGAGCAGTTCTTC.

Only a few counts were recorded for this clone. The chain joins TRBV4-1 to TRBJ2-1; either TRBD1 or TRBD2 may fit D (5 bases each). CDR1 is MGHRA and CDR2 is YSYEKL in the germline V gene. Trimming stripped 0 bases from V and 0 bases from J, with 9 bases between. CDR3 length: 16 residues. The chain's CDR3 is CASSQDGGPSYNEQFF. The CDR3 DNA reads TGCGCCAGCAGCCAAGATGGGGGTCCCTCCTACAATGAGCAGTTCTTC.

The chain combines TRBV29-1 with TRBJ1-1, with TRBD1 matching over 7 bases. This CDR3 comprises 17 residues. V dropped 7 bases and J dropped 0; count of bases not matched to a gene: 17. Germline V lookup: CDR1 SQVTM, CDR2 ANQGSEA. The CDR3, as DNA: TGCAGCGCCTCCCTGCGGGGCAGGGGGGGAATGAACACTGAAGCTTTCTTT. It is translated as CSASLRGRGGMNTEAFF.

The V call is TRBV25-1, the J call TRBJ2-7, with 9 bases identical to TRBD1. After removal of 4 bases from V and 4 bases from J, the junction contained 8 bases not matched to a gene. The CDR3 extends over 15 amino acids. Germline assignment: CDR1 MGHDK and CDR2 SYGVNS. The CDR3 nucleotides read TGTGCCAGCAGTGCCGGACAGGGGCCAAAGTACGAGCAGTACTTC. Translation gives CASSAGQGPKYEQYF.

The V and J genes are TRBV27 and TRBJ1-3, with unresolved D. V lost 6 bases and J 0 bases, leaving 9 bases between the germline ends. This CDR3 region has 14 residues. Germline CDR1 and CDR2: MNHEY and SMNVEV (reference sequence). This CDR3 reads CASSPSSSGNTIYF. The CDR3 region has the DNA TGTGCCAGCAGCCCATCATCCTCTGGAAACACCATATATTTT.

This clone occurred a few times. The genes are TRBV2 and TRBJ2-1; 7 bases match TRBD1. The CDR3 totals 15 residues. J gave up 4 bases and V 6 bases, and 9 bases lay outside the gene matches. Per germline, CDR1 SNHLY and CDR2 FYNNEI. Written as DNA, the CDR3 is TGTGCCAGCAGCCCGACAGGGACGGTTTACAATGAGCAGTTCTTC. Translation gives CASSPTGTVYNEQFF.

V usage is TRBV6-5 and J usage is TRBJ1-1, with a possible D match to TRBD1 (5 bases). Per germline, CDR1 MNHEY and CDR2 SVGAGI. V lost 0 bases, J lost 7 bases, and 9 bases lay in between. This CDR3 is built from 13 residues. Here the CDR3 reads CASSYSGLGEAFF. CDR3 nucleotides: TGTGCCAGCAGTTACTCGGGGCTTGGTGAAGCTTTCTTT.

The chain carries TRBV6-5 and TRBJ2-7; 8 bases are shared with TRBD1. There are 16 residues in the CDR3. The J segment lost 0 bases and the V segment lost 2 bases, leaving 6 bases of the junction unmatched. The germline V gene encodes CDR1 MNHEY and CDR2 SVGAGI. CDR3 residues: CASSYGGQGSSYEQYF. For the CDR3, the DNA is TGTGCCAGCAGTTACGGAGGACAGGGAAGCTCCTACGAGCAGTACTTC.